Below, 23 T cell receptor beta chains from the same sample are listed, as sequenced in a study of cytotoxic CD8 clonotypes in ibrutinib-treated CLL. TCRdb's copy holds only in-frame clones and misses some; the assay was immunoSEQ multiplex PCR. This table has about 160,000 clones, 70% to 90% appearing once. Sequencing used PBMCs, obtained at disease progression, from a patient treated with ibrutinib. These receptors came from a human donor with chronic lymphocytic leukemia.

The chain joins TRBV29-1 to TRBJ1-1; D uncertain. Between the trimmed V and J ends, which lost 7 bases and 4 bases, there was a span of 19 bases. Germline assignment: CDR1 SQVTM and CDR2 ANQGSEA. The CDR3 has 14 amino acids. CDR3 coding DNA: TGCAGCGCCGTTCGTCAGCACCTCGGCACTGAAGCTTTCTTT. This gives the protein CSAVRQHLGTEAFF.

The rearrangement uses TRBV5-1 and TRBJ2-2; D gene uncertain. The CDR3 runs 13 residues. The germline V gene has CDR1 SGHRS and CDR2 YFSETQ. The ends were cut back, 0 bases at V and 5 bases at J, with 5 bases in the middle. CDR3 nucleotides: TGCGCCAGCAGCTTGGACGGGACCGGGGAGCTGTTTTTT. This codes for CASSLDGTGELFF.

This chain joins TRBV27 and TRBJ1-5, with D perhaps TRBD1 (6 bases). CDR3 length equals 14 residues. The ends were cut back, 6 bases at V and 6 bases at J, with 15 bases in the middle. The germline V gene has CDR1 MNHEY and CDR2 SMNVEV (reference sequence). The CDR3 protein is CASSDTGPRQPQHF. CDR3 bases: TGTGCCAGCAGCGATACAGGGCCCCGTCAGCCCCAGCATTTT.

A remark on this clone: The junction shows a germline mismatch at one end, possibly a read error. This chain joins TRBV2 and TRBJ2-1, with D tentatively TRBD2 (6 bases). CDR1 is SNHLY and CDR2 is FYNNEI in the germline V gene. The CDR3 sequence is 13 residues long. The CDR3 coding sequence is TGTGCCAACAGTCCAGAAGCGGGCGATGAGCAGTTCTTC. Its translation: CANSPEAGDEQFF.

V usage is TRBV6-5 and J usage is TRBJ2-5; perhaps TRBD2 as D (5 bases). Trimming shortened V by 7 bases and J by 4 bases, and 16 bases separated the two germline ends. This CDR3 has 14 amino acids. Germline CDR1 reads MNHEY; CDR2 reads SVGAGI. CDR3 sequence: CASTWLSRGETQYF. Written as DNA, the CDR3 is TGTGCCAGCACCTGGCTGTCCCGGGGAGAGACCCAGTACTTC.

The chain carries TRBV7-2 and TRBJ1-1; no clear D. Looked up from germline, CDR1 is SGHTA and CDR2 is FQGNSA. Trimming left V 1 base short and J 1 base short, with 10 bases between. The CDR3 covers 15 residues. The CDR3 region has the DNA TGTGCCAGCAGCTTAGTGGGTTCTGGGAACACTGAAGCTTTCTTT. This encodes CASSLVGSGNTEAFF.

There are a few counts of this clone. The chain joins TRBV6-6 to TRBJ1-5; D remains unclear. Germline CDR1 is MNHNY and CDR2 is SVGAGI (reference sequence). There are 14 residues in the CDR3. Trimming stripped 7 bases from V and 2 bases from J, with 12 bases between. CDR3 nucleotide sequence: TGTGCCAGCACCCTGCGGCAGGGCAATCAGCCCCAGCATTTT. Amino acids: CASTLRQGNQPQHF.

The chain links TRBV28 to TRBJ1-5; TRBD1 matches at 7 bases. Germline assignment: CDR1 MDHEN and CDR2 SYDVKM. The trim removed 6 bases at V and 7 bases at J, leaving 15 bases unmatched. The CDR3 consists of 16 residues. CDR3 DNA: TGTGCCAGCAGAACCTTAATAAGGGGGCGCGACCAGCCCCAGCATTTT. Translation gives CASRTLIRGRDQPQHF. Full variable domain (outside the CDR3, taken from reference TRBV28 and TRBJ1-5): DVKVTQSSRYLVKRTGEKVFLECVQDMDHENMFWYRQDPGLGLRLIYFSYDVKMKEKGDIPEGYSVSREKKERFSLILESASTNQTSMYLCASRTLIRGRDQPQHFGDGTRLSIL.

Of note for this clone: An end of the junction does not agree with germline; a read error may underlie this. V gene TRBV18 combines with J gene TRBJ2-3, with TRBD2 matching over 10 bases. The V gene's germline CDR1 is KGHSH and CDR2 LQKENI. This CDR3 has 14 amino acids. CDR3 nucleotide sequence: TGTGCCAGCTCACCACCGGGCCTGCTAGCGGGAGTCGCCTTT. Its translation is CASSPPGLLAGVAF.

This clone showed up just once. V is TRBV4-2 and J is TRBJ2-1; either TRBD1 or TRBD2 may supply D (5 bases each). The CDR3 runs 16 residues. Germline CDR1 is LGHNA and CDR2 is YNFKEQ. V lost 1 base and J 2 bases, leaving 12 bases between the germline ends. CDR3 region: CASSQGTGPPYNEQFF. DNA for the CDR3: TGTGCCAGCAGCCAAGGTACGGGACCTCCCTACAATGAGCAGTTCTTC.

This clone was recorded only once. The rearrangement uses TRBV27 and TRBJ2-7; D not resolved. V lost 10 bases and J 7 bases, leaving 11 bases between the germline ends. This CDR3 spans 10 amino acids. Germline CDR1 and CDR2: MNHEY and SMNVEV (reference sequence). The CDR3 DNA sequence: TGTGCCACCCCTCTGGAAGAGCAGTACTTC. It encodes CATPLEEQYF.

V is TRBV19 and J is TRBJ2-7; 11 nucleotides match TRBD1. There are 19 residues in the CDR3. The V gene end was trimmed by 4 bases and the J gene end by 2 bases; junction bases not matched to a gene: 16. The V gene's germline CDR1 is LNHDA and CDR2 SQIVND (reference sequence). DNA for the CDR3: TGTGCCAGTAGTAGTTGGACAGGGGGCTTATCGACTAGGCCCTACGAGCAGTACTTC. This sequence encodes CASSSWTGGLSTRPYEQYF.

This CDR3 is CASSSRGNTEAFF. The CDR3 DNA reads TGTGCCAGCAGCTCCCGCGGGAACACTGAAGCTTTCTTT. The gene calls are TRBV5-4 and TRBJ1-1; D gene ambiguous. Germline V CDR1 and CDR2: SGHNT, YYREEE (reference sequence). Trimming stripped 3 bases from V and 1 base from J, with 7 bases between. The CDR3 has 13 amino acids.

The chain employs TRBV14 and TRBJ2-1; the D is unclear. CDR3 length equals 16 residues. Per germline, CDR1 SGHDN and CDR2 FVKESK. Trimming left V 1 base short and J 9 bases short, with 19 bases between. The chain's CDR3 is CASSQVPLTAAGEQFF. The CDR3 DNA is TGTGCCAGCAGCCAAGTTCCGTTGACGGCGGCAGGTGAGCAGTTCTTC.

The chain links TRBV7-8 to TRBJ2-7; TRBD2 might be the D (7 bases). Trimming took 4 bases from V and 6 from J, leaving 16 bases between them. This CDR3 has 14 amino acids. Germline lookup yields CDR1 SGHVS and CDR2 FQNEAQ. The CDR3 DNA reads TGTGCCAGCAGCTCGGTAGGGGGGGAGAGCGAGCAGTACTTC. This codes for CASSSVGGESEQYF. The entire variable domain, with the rest obtained from reference TRBV7-8 and TRBJ2-7, is as follows: GAGVSQSPRYKVAKRGQDVALRCDPISGHVSLFWYQQALGQGPEFLTYFQNEAQLDKSGLPSDRFFAERPEGSVSTLKIQRTQQEDSAVYLCASSSVGGESEQYFGPGTRLTVT.

V and J are TRBV5-5 and TRBJ1-4, with 7 bases fitting TRBD1. The CDR3 runs to 16 residues. Germline V gives CDR1 SGHKS, CDR2 YYEKEE (reference sequence). V gave up 5 bases and J gave up 5 bases; unmatched junction bases: 12. The CDR3 region has the DNA TGTGCCAGCAGAGTAGTCCCCGGGACAGTGAATGAAAAACTGTTTTTT. It codes for CASRVVPGTVNEKLFF.

The V and J genes are TRBV18 and TRBJ2-1; D is uncertain. The CDR3 is made up of 17 amino acids. Germline CDR1 reads KGHSH; CDR2 reads LQKENI. The V and J ends lost 1 base and 2 bases respectively, with 15 bases between them. CDR3 nucleotide sequence: TGTGCCAGCTCACCACGTTTGGCGCTGACGACCTACAATGAGCAGTTCTTC. Amino acids: CASSPRLALTTYNEQFF.

This chain joins TRBV2 and TRBJ1-4, with D unresolved. V was clipped by 6 bases and J by 0 bases, with 11 bases between them. The CDR3 consists of 15 residues. The germline V gene encodes CDR1 SNHLY and CDR2 FYNNEI. For the CDR3, the DNA is TGTGCCAGCAGCCTAGGATCTGCAACTAATGAAAAACTGTTTTTT. It codes for CASSLGSATNEKLFF. Drawing the rest from reference TRBV2 and TRBJ1-4, the complete variable domain is EPEVTQTPSHQVTQMGQEVILRCVPISNHLYFYWYRQILGQKVEFLVSFYNNEISEKSEIFDDQFSVERPDGSNFTLKIRSTKLEDSAMYFCASSLGSATNEKLFFGSGTQLSVL.

This chain links TRBV4-1 with TRBJ2-1, with D tentatively TRBD1 (6 bases). There are 17 residues in the CDR3. From germline, CDR1 is MGHRA and CDR2 YSYEKL. Trimming took off 2 bases at V and 6 bases at J, with 20 bases between the two ends. The CDR3 DNA sequence: TGCGCCAGCAGCCAAAACATGGGGGCAATACGATTCAATGAGCAGTTCTTC. It is translated as CASSQNMGAIRFNEQFF.

The CDR3 DNA follows: TGTGCCAGCATCCGGGGGGACCTAATCGGGGAGCTGTTTTTT. Its protein product is CASIRGDLIGELFF. V and J are TRBV27 and TRBJ2-2; 7 bases fit TRBD2. The V gene's germline CDR1 is MNHEY and CDR2 SMNVEV (reference sequence). Losses at the gene ends were 7 bases for V and 7 bases for J; bases not matched to a gene: 9. The CDR3 contains 14 residues.

The chain combines TRBV5-1 with TRBJ1-1, with 7 bases aligning to TRBD1. Trimming at V came to 2 bases and at J to 1 base, leaving 5 bases not matched to a gene. The germline CDR1 and CDR2 sequences are SGHRS and YFSETQ. The CDR3 extends over 15 amino acids. The CDR3 DNA sequence: TGCGCCAGCAGCTTACGGAGACAGGGGAACACTGAAGCTTTCTTT. It codes for CASSLRRQGNTEAFF.

The rearrangement joins TRBV6-6 to TRBJ1-3; D ambiguous. Germline-derived CDR1 and CDR2 are MNHNY and SVGAGI (reference sequence). The CDR3 has 15 amino acids. V was cut by 0 bases and J by 0 bases, with 6 bases left in between. CDR3 amino acids: CASSYSFSSGNTIYF. The CDR3 DNA is TGTGCCAGCAGTTACTCGTTCAGCTCTGGAAACACCATATATTTT.

The V gene is TRBV7-3, the J gene TRBJ2-3, with D perhaps TRBD1 (5 bases). The CDR3 length is 15 residues. Germline values: CDR1 SGHTA, CDR2 FQGTGA. V lost 2 bases to trimming and J lost 4 bases, with 13 bases between them. The CDR3 region is CASSLVTGRPDTQYF. The CDR3, as DNA: TGTGCCAGCAGCTTAGTAACAGGTCGCCCAGATACGCAGTATTTT. The full variable domain, in which reference TRBV7-3 and TRBJ2-3 provide the parts outside the CDR3, is GAGVSQTPSNKVTEKGKYVELRCDPISGHTALYWYRQSLGQGPEFLIYFQGTGAADDSGLPNDRFFAVRPEGSVSTLKIQRTERGDSAVYLCASSLVTGRPDTQYFGPGTRLTVL.